The rows below give T cell receptor beta chains drawn from one sample of a study of T cell responses to AZD1222 COVID-19 vaccine. The protocol was immunoSEQ multiplex PCR, while the TCRdb copy is restricted to in-frame clones and leaves out a portion. The repertoire consists of around 91,000 clones, with about 88% occurring once and the leading ten covering 15% to 20%. The source was peripheral blood, collected on day 0 of AZD1222 vaccination. The source of these receptors is an adult in good health. CDR3s include the opening cysteine and the closing phenylalanine or tryptophan. The D gene is left open where the match is weak. Where a row states a size, it is once, few, many or the class of an expanded clone; other rows omit it.

J gene: TRBJ1-3
D gene: -
clone size: -
V gene: TRBV18
CDR3 protein: CASSSTDSGNTIYF
CDR3 DNA: TGTGCCAGCTCCTCGACCGACTCTGGAAACACCATATATTTT

J gene: TRBJ2-3
D gene: TRBD2
clone size: -
V gene: TRBV6-4
CDR3 protein: CASSDVAGGTDTQYF
CDR3 DNA: TGTGCCAGCAGTGACGTAGCGGGGGGCACAGATACGCAGTATTTT

J gene: TRBJ2-2
D gene: -
clone size: -
V gene: TRBV24-1
CDR3 protein: CATSAVTGELFF
CDR3 DNA: TGTGCCACCAGTGCAGTGACCGGGGAGCTGTTTTTT

J gene: TRBJ2-7
D gene: -
clone size: -
V gene: TRBV5-4
CDR3 protein: CASSPRLLSYEQYF
CDR3 DNA: TGTGCCAGCAGCCCCCGACTACTTTCCTACGAGCAGTACTTC

J gene: TRBJ1-2
D gene: -
clone size: -
V gene: TRBV7-9
CDR3 protein: CASSLQGARYTF
CDR3 DNA: TGTGCCAGCAGCTTACAAGGGGCTCGATACACCTTC

J gene: TRBJ2-7
D gene: -
clone size: -
V gene: TRBV14
CDR3 protein: CASSQDRYARQYF
CDR3 DNA: TGTGCCAGCAGCCAAGATCGGTATGCACGCCAGTACTTC

J gene: TRBJ1-4
D gene: -
clone size: -
V gene: TRBV6-5
CDR3 protein: CASGLGGGSNEKLFF
CDR3 DNA: TGTGCCAGCGGCCTCGGGGGGGGGAGTAATGAAAAACTGTTTTTT

J gene: TRBJ2-3
D gene: -
clone size: -
V gene: TRBV28
CDR3 protein: CASSLPTDTQYF
CDR3 DNA: TGTGCCAGCAGCCTACCCACAGATACGCAGTATTTT

J gene: TRBJ1-1
D gene: -
clone size: -
V gene: TRBV5-1
CDR3 protein: CASSSDSTEAFF
CDR3 DNA: TGCGCCAGCAGTTCTGACAGCACTGAAGCTTTCTTT

J gene: TRBJ2-5
D gene: -
clone size: -
V gene: TRBV3-1/TRBV3-2
CDR3 protein: CASSQDPPGEVQETQYF
CDR3 DNA: TGTGCCAGCAGCCAAGATCCCCCTGGAGAGGTACAAGAGACCCAGTACTTC

J gene: TRBJ1-1
D gene: TRBD1
clone size: -
V gene: TRBV27
CDR3 protein: CASSPGQMNTEAFF
CDR3 DNA: TGTGCCAGCAGTCCGGGACAGATGAACACTGAAGCTTTCTTT

J gene: TRBJ1-1
D gene: -
clone size: -
V gene: TRBV20-1
CDR3 protein: CSAGDRTNTEAFF
CDR3 DNA: TGCAGTGCTGGTGACAGGACGAACACTGAAGCTTTCTTT

J gene: TRBJ2-1
D gene: TRBD2
clone size: -
V gene: TRBV7-2
CDR3 protein: CASSLAQAGYNEQFF
CDR3 DNA: TGTGCCAGCAGCTTAGCCCAAGCGGGGTACAATGAGCAGTTCTTC

J gene: TRBJ2-5
D gene: TRBD1
clone size: -
V gene: TRBV2
CDR3 protein: CASSDWDRGWRQETQYF
CDR3 DNA: TGTGCCAGCAGTGACTGGGACAGGGGGTGGAGGCAAGAGACCCAGTACTTC

J gene: TRBJ1-3
D gene: TRBD1
clone size: once
V gene: TRBV3-1/TRBV3-2
CDR3 protein: CASSQEGSGGGSGNTIYF
CDR3 DNA: TGTGCCAGCAGCCAAGAGGGGTCAGGGGGCGGTTCTGGAAACACCATATATTTT